This TCR beta chain was profiled in a study of response to subunit inactivated influenza vaccine. Study-level results: With each seasonal influenza vaccination, the authors suggested, few new T cells are recruited.

V was cut by 0 bases and J by 0 bases, with 5 bases left in between. This CDR3 is 14 amino acids long. Per the germline V gene, CDR1 is LNHNV and CDR2 is YYDKDF (reference sequence). TCRdb called the RT-PCR reads again in MiXCR, with one record for every CDR3 protein. Here the sample spans almost 600,000 distinct CDR3 sequences, roughly 15% being singletons. About this clonotype itself: The antigen remains undetermined.

The chain is built from TRBV15 and TRBJ2-5; D gene unclear. Here the sequenced sample was PBMCs from blood, taken 11 to 12 days after vaccination. The source of this sequence is a man aged 45-60 years who received an inactivated influenza vaccine. CDR3 loop: CATSRDQDQETQYF. CDR3 in DNA: TGTGCCACCAGCAGAGATCAGGACCAAGAGACCCAGTACTTC.